The 9 T cell receptor beta chains below were found in one sample sequenced in a study of cytomegalovirus exposure and HLA in healthy donors. The PCR had 60 Vbeta and 13 Jbeta primers. TCRdb's copy holds only in-frame clones and misses some; the assay was immunoSEQ multiplex PCR. This sample has about 130,000 clones, with around 72% found just once. The sample taken for sequencing was PBMCs. The source is a human donor in good health.

CDR3 region: CASSVAGFGDTQYF. The CDR3, as DNA: TGCGCCAGCAGCGTCGCGGGATTTGGGGATACGCAGTATTTT. The chain uses TRBV5-1 and TRBJ2-3; D is possibly TRBD2 (6 bases). The CDR3 loop spans 14 amino acids. V gave up 4 bases and J gave up 6 bases, with 15 bases separating them. Germline V gives CDR1 SGHRS, CDR2 YFSETQ.

The J gene is TRBJ2-2, the V gene TRBV11-3; the D is unclear. This CDR3 comprises 13 residues. The germline CDR1 and CDR2 sequences are SGHNT and YENEEA. Trimming pared 1 base from V and 6 bases from J, leaving 6 bases between. In DNA form, the CDR3 reads TGTGCCAGCAGCTTAGCGAGCCCCGGGGAGCTGTTTTTT. Residues: CASSLASPGELFF.

The rearrangement joins TRBV27 to TRBJ1-2, with 7 bases aligning to TRBD1. V was pared by 10 bases and J by 6 bases, with 11 bases of the junction left unmatched. Germline assignment: CDR1 MNHEY and CDR2 SMNVEV (reference sequence). This CDR3 has 13 amino acids. The CDR3 DNA is TGTGCCACCGCCCCCACAGGGGTCCATGGCTACACCTTC. Protein product: CATAPTGVHGYTF.

The chain combines TRBV30 with TRBJ2-5, with TRBD2 identical over 13 bases. Germline V gene data show CDR1 as GTSNPN and CDR2 as SVGIG (reference sequence). The V segment lost 0 bases and the J segment 7 bases; nucleotides outside the gene matches: 8. CDR3 length equals 16 residues. The CDR3: CAWSVPGLAGSMTQYF. The CDR3 nucleotides are TGTGCCTGGAGTGTACCGGGACTAGCGGGGTCTATGACCCAGTACTTC.

The genes are TRBV16 and TRBJ1-2; 8 bases are a match to TRBD1. Germline CDR1 and CDR2: KGHSY and FQNENV. The CDR3 is 16 residues long. The J segment lost 4 bases and the V segment lost 0 bases, leaving 7 bases of the junction unmatched. The CDR3 loop is CASSQSVAGGPYGYTF. In nucleotides, the CDR3 is TGTGCCAGCAGCCAATCAGTAGCAGGGGGCCCCTATGGCTACACCTTC.

This clone turned up a few times. Other DNA sequences in this sample translate to the same CDR3. The rearrangement links TRBV5-1 to TRBJ2-1; 13 bases agree with TRBD2. This CDR3 has 15 residues. Germline V CDR1 and CDR2: SGHRS, YFSETQ. The V segment lost 5 bases and the J segment 5 bases; nucleotides outside the gene matches: 4. CDR3 bases: TGCGCCAGCAGTTCCGGGACTAGCGGGAACAATGAGCAGTTCTTC. Amino acid sequence: CASSSGTSGNNEQFF.

The rearrangement links TRBV7-2 to TRBJ2-7; tentative D call: TRBD2 (5 bases). CDR1 is SGHTA, CDR2 FQGNSA, per germline. The CDR3 sequence is 15 residues long. Trimming left V 1 base short and J 2 bases short, with 12 bases between. CDR3 residues: CASSLGLGSTYEQYF. Here the CDR3 DNA reads TGTGCCAGCAGCTTAGGGTTAGGGAGCACCTACGAGCAGTACTTC. Full variable domain (remainder filled in from reference TRBV7-2 and TRBJ2-7): GAGVSQSPSNKVTEKGKDVELRCDPISGHTALYWYRQSLGQGLEFLIYFQGNSAPDKSGLPSDRFSAERTGGSVSTLTIQRTQQEDSAVYLCASSLGLGSTYEQYFGPGTRLTVT.

The chain couples TRBV11-2 to TRBJ2-1, with a possible D match to TRBD1 (5 bases). V was trimmed by 6 bases and J by 2 bases, leaving 14 bases between them. Germline lookup yields CDR1 SGHAT and CDR2 FQNNGV. The CDR3 covers 15 residues. CDR3 nucleotide sequence: TGTGCCAGCAGATGGGGCTCCGGCACCTACAATGAGCAGTTCTTC. Translating gives CASRWGSGTYNEQFF.

This clone occurred once. The rearrangement links TRBV18 to TRBJ2-5, with a tentative D call TRBD2 (6 bases). CDR1 is KGHSH, CDR2 LQKENI, per germline. The CDR3 runs 16 residues. V dropped 2 bases and J dropped 2 bases, with 15 bases sitting between them. The CDR3 reads CASSPGGTERQETQYF. The CDR3 coding sequence is TGTGCCAGCTCACCAGGCGGGACCGAGCGACAAGAGACCCAGTACTTC.